The 29 T cell receptor beta chains reported below all come from one sample, sequenced in a study of vaccination effects on CD4 cells after COVID-19. Antigens for these TCRs are unknown. Generated by immunoSEQ multiplex PCR, the TCRdb table keeps only in-frame clones and is missing some. Here the sample spans tens of thousands of clones, approximately 78% being singletons. The ViraFEST assay expanded antigen-specific CD4+ T cells with viral peptide pools before sequencing. A 10-day culture period preceded the isolation of CD4+ T cells. The person had PCR-confirmed SARS-CoV-2 infection between March and December 2020. The sequencing here drew on CD4+ T cells from PBMCs cultured with a peptide pool, taken before COVID-19 vaccination. These receptors were taken from a human donor who had a prior SARS-CoV-2 infection.

This clone was seen a single time. J is TRBJ2-1 and V is TRBV5-1; 12 bases agree with TRBD2. V lost 4 bases to trimming and J lost 8 bases; unmatched junction nucleotides: 10. The CDR3 length is 16 residues. Germline CDR1 reads SGHRS; CDR2 reads YFSETQ. CDR3 in amino acids: CASSLSSGGARDEQFF. The DNA of the CDR3 is TGCGCCAGCAGCCTGTCTAGCGGGGGGGCCCGGGATGAGCAGTTCTTC. Based on the CDR3 plus reference TRBV5-1 and TRBJ2-1, the full variable domain is KAGVTQTPRYLIKTRGQQVTLSCSPISGHRSVSWYQQTPGQGLQFLFEYFSETQRNKGNFPGRFSGRQFSNSRSEMNVSTLELGDSALYLCASSLSSGGARDEQFFGPGTRLTVL.

V usage is TRBV4-3 and J usage is TRBJ2-1; 7 bases agree with TRBD2. The CDR3 runs to 17 residues. The ends lost 0 bases at V and 7 bases at J; junction bases unmatched: 12. Germline CDR1 and CDR2: LGHNA and YSLEER. The CDR3 sequence is CASSQEGGIPQINEQFF. In DNA form, the CDR3 reads TGCGCCAGCAGCCAAGAGGGAGGGATACCCCAAATTAATGAGCAGTTCTTC.

This chain joins TRBV6-5 and TRBJ1-1; D gene uncertain. This CDR3 region has 11 residues. The V end lost 2 bases, the J end lost 10 bases, and 8 bases lay between the germline ends. CDR1 is MNHEY and CDR2 is SVGAGI in the germline V gene. The DNA of the CDR3 is TGTGCCAGCAGTTACCCCCCGACAGCTTTCTTT. It encodes CASSYPPTAFF.

This chain uses TRBV4-2 with TRBJ2-3; 16 bases match TRBD2. This CDR3 has 22 amino acids. The J segment lost 1 base and the V segment lost 5 bases, leaving 18 bases of the junction unmatched. Germline V gene data show CDR1 as LGHNA and CDR2 as YNFKEQ. The CDR3 loop reads CASSEATTGTSGGEGGTDTQYF. The CDR3 DNA follows: TGTGCCAGCAGCGAAGCGACTACAGGGACTAGCGGGGGGGAGGGAGGCACAGATACGCAGTATTTT.

The rearrangement links TRBV24-1 to TRBJ2-2; 8 nucleotides match TRBD2. The germline gives CDR1 KGHDR, CDR2 SFDVKD. The CDR3 is 18 amino acids. With 3 bases clipped from V and 2 bases from J, the junction kept 10 bases outside the gene matches. CDR3 in DNA: TGTGCCACCAGTGATCCGGGAGGGCCCCTTTCTAACACCGGGGAGCTGTTTTTT. Translating gives CATSDPGGPLSNTGELFF.

As DNA, the CDR3 is TGTGCCAGCAGTTTATTCTGGGGGGCTCAAGAGACCCAGTACTTC. Protein: CASSLFWGAQETQYF. The chain joins TRBV27 to TRBJ2-5; D is tentatively TRBD1 or TRBD2 (6 bases each). The CDR3 consists of 15 residues. Trimming cost V 1 base and J 2 bases, with 11 bases left between them. Germline-derived CDR1 and CDR2 are MNHEY and SMNVEV (reference sequence).

The CDR3 sequence is CASSFGVLTSYEQYF. The CDR3, as DNA: TGTGCCAGCAGCTTCGGAGTCCTTACCTCCTACGAGCAGTACTTC. The rearrangement links TRBV5-6 to TRBJ2-7, with D hard to call. With 2 bases removed from V and 0 bases from J, the gap between germline ends came to 12 bases. This CDR3 has 15 amino acids. The germline CDR1 and CDR2 sequences are SGHDT and YYEEEE.

The chain is built from TRBV7-3 and TRBJ2-7; 8 nucleotides align to TRBD2. J lost 6 bases, V lost 5 bases, and 9 bases had no gene match. This CDR3 has 14 residues. Germline lookup yields CDR1 SGHTA and CDR2 FQGTGA. The CDR3 loop reads CASSQTRTSREQYF. CDR3 sequence (DNA): TGTGCCAGCAGCCAGACCCGGACTAGCCGCGAGCAGTACTTC.

The CDR3 DNA reads as TGCAGCGTTCCAGGCTCTGGAAACACCATATATTTT. This sequence encodes CSVPGSGNTIYF. The chain is built from TRBV29-1 and TRBJ1-3; D ambiguous. Germline lookup yields CDR1 SQVTM and CDR2 ANQGSEA. The length of the CDR3 is 12 residues. V lost 5 bases, J lost 0 bases, and 5 bases lay in between.

This clone showed up just a few times. The chain recombines TRBV25-1 with TRBJ2-1, with D unclear. Trimming removed 5 bases from V and 9 bases from J, with 17 bases in between. Per the germline V gene, CDR1 is MGHDK and CDR2 is SYGVNS. This CDR3 is 14 amino acids long. The CDR3 DNA sequence: TGTGCCAGCAGTCCTGGCCTGATGGAAGTTGAGCAGTTCTTC. Its translation is CASSPGLMEVEQFF.

This chain joins TRBV9 and TRBJ2-5, with 8 bases lining up with TRBD2. Trimming cost V 0 bases and J 5 bases; bases outside gene matches: 9. Germline V CDR1 and CDR2: SGDLS, YYNGEE. The CDR3 sequence is 16 residues long. CDR3: CASSVANGRAGETQYF. CDR3 DNA sequence: TGTGCCAGCAGCGTAGCAAACGGGAGGGCCGGTGAGACCCAGTACTTC.

The rearrangement joins TRBV9 to TRBJ2-3; D is uncertain. The length of the CDR3 is 14 residues. Trimming stripped 0 bases from V and 5 bases from J, with 10 bases between. Per the germline V gene, CDR1 is SGDLS and CDR2 is YYNGEE. CDR3 protein: CASSVAEWGDTQYF. The CDR3 coding sequence is TGTGCCAGCAGCGTAGCTGAGTGGGGAGATACGCAGTATTTT. Together with reference TRBV9 and TRBJ2-3, the CDR3 gives the full variable domain: DSGVTQTPKHLITATGQRVTLRCSPRSGDLSVYWYQQSLDQGLQFLIQYYNGEERAKGNILERFSAQQFPDLHSELNLSSLELGDSALYFCASSVAEWGDTQYFGPGTRLTVL.

The chain employs TRBV2 and TRBJ2-4; no clear D gene. Deletions cut 3 bases from V and 0 bases from J, with 9 bases between. The V gene's germline CDR1 is SNHLY and CDR2 FYNNEI. The CDR3 has 15 residues. This CDR3 is CASSDWSGAKNIQYF. In DNA form, the CDR3 reads TGTGCCAGCAGTGACTGGTCTGGAGCCAAAAACATTCAGTACTTC.

This clone has more than one count but fewer than ten. This chain connects TRBV20-1 to TRBJ1-2; D is uncertain. Germline V gene data show CDR1 as DFQATT and CDR2 as SNEGSKA (reference sequence). CDR3 length equals 11 residues. The V and J ends lost 5 bases and 4 bases respectively, with 8 bases between them. The CDR3 loop is CSAQDSYGYTF. In DNA form, the CDR3 reads TGCAGTGCTCAGGACTCCTATGGCTACACCTTC.

The chain uses TRBV18 and TRBJ1-1; 7 nucleotides agree with TRBD1. Germline values: CDR1 KGHSH, CDR2 LQKENI. V gave up 3 bases and J gave up 1 base; unmatched junction bases: 2. This CDR3 is built from 14 residues. The CDR3 protein is CASSPTGANTEAFF. The CDR3 bases are TGTGCCAGCTCACCCACAGGGGCGAACACTGAAGCTTTCTTT. Full variable domain (remainder filled in from reference TRBV18 and TRBJ1-1): NAGVMQNPRHLVRRRGQEARLRCSPMKGHSHVYWYRQLPEEGLKFMVYLQKENIIDESGMPKERFSAEFPKEGPSILRIQQVVRGDSAAYFCASSPTGANTEAFFGQGTRLTVV.

The gene calls are TRBV24-1 and TRBJ1-5; D is possibly TRBD1 (6 bases). The CDR3 has 14 residues. V was trimmed by 9 bases and J by 5 bases, leaving 16 bases between them. Germline CDR1 KGHDR, CDR2 SFDVKD. The CDR3 DNA reads TGTGCCACCGGGGGGAGGTCAGGGGATCAGCCCCAGCATTTT. Its translation is CATGGRSGDQPQHF.

The chain has TRBV11-2 and TRBJ1-2; D is possibly TRBD1 (6 bases). The CDR3 runs 15 residues. V was clipped by 0 bases and J by 4 bases, with 12 bases between them. Germline CDR1 and CDR2: SGHAT and FQNNGV. This CDR3 is CASSLDNGQRYGYTF. In DNA, the CDR3 is TGTGCCAGCAGCTTAGACAACGGACAGCGCTATGGCTACACCTTC.

The chain employs TRBV19 and TRBJ1-2; 9 positions match TRBD1. The CDR3 runs 13 residues. The V gene end was trimmed by 5 bases and the J gene end by 5 bases; junction bases not matched to a gene: 3. Per the germline V gene, CDR1 is LNHDA and CDR2 is SQIVND (reference sequence). This CDR3 is CASSLDRGYGYTF. The CDR3 coding sequence is TGTGCCAGTAGTCTCGACAGGGGGTATGGCTACACCTTC. The full variable domain, in which reference TRBV19 and TRBJ1-2 provide the parts outside the CDR3, is DGGITQSPKYLFRKEGQNVTLSCEQNLNHDAMYWYRQDPGQGLRLIYYSQIVNDFQKGDIAEGYSVSREKKESFPLTVTSAQKNPTAFYLCASSLDRGYGYTFGSGTRLTVV.

The chain links TRBV6-6 to TRBJ2-5; D call uncertain. Trimming took off 2 bases at V and 5 bases at J, with 9 bases between the two ends. The germline V gene has CDR1 MNHNY and CDR2 SVGAGI (reference sequence). The CDR3 sequence is 13 residues long. CDR3 loop: CASSYGQLETQYF. CDR3 DNA sequence: TGTGCCAGCAGTTACGGGCAGCTCGAGACCCAGTACTTC.

V is TRBV18 and J is TRBJ2-7; TRBD1 aligns across 7 bases. Germline loops: CDR1 KGHSH, CDR2 LQKENI. The trim removed 2 bases at V and 3 bases at J, leaving 4 bases unmatched. The CDR3 extends over 14 amino acids. Here the CDR3 DNA reads TGTGCCAGCTCACCAAGGGACAGCCTCTACGAGCAGTACTTC. Translating it yields CASSPRDSLYEQYF.

The J gene is TRBJ2-3, the V gene TRBV1; the DNA was not compared with TRBD2, the D call given in the table. TRBV1 is a pseudogene segment. This CDR3 comprises 16 residues. The CDR3 DNA reads TGCACCAGCAGCCGGGGTAGCGGGGGGATCACAGATACGCAGTATTTT. Translated, it gives CTSSRGSGGITDTQYF.

V is TRBV7-8 and J is TRBJ1-5; unclear D gene. The CDR3 consists of 12 residues. Per germline, CDR1 SGHVS and CDR2 FQNEAQ. V lost 5 bases to trimming and J lost 4 bases, with 6 bases between them. The CDR3 loop reads CASSPFNQPQHF. The CDR3 nucleotides read TGTGCCAGCAGCCCGTTTAATCAGCCCCAGCATTTT.

V is TRBV2 and J is TRBJ1-6; 8 bases match TRBD1. Trimming cost V 7 bases and J 13 bases; bases outside gene matches: 9. The CDR3 sequence is 13 residues long. Germline assignment: CDR1 SNHLY and CDR2 FYNNEI. The CDR3 DNA reads TGTGCCAGCAAATTACAGGGGGTACGGCCCCTCCACTTT. The encoded protein is CASKLQGVRPLHF.

The chain joins TRBV19 to TRBJ2-7; 7 positions agree with TRBD1. The CDR3 has 14 amino acids. The V gene end was trimmed by 5 bases and the J gene end by 8 bases; junction bases not matched to a gene: 12. Germline V gene data show CDR1 as LNHDA and CDR2 as SQIVND (reference sequence). In DNA form, the CDR3 reads TGTGCCAGTAGTCTACAGGGGAAGGTCGGAAAGCAGTACTTC. Translation gives CASSLQGKVGKQYF.

This chain links TRBV5-8 with TRBJ1-4; D uncertain. The CDR3 is 16 amino acids. Germline CDR1 and CDR2: SGHTS and YDEGEE. V was cut by 4 bases and J by 0 bases, with 13 bases left in between. The CDR3 loop is CASSTFFEATNEKLFF. DNA of the CDR3: TGTGCCAGCAGCACGTTTTTTGAGGCAACTAATGAAAAACTGTTTTTT.

CDR3 in DNA: TGCGCCAGCAGCCGGGACCGCCGGTACGAGCAGTACTTC. Residues: CASSRDRRYEQYF. This rearrangement joins TRBV4-1 to TRBJ2-7; D possibly uses TRBD1 or TRBD2 (5 bases each). This CDR3 spans 13 amino acids. Trimming shortened V by 4 bases and J by 4 bases, and 11 bases separated the two germline ends. Germline values: CDR1 MGHRA, CDR2 YSYEKL.

The J gene is TRBJ1-1, the V gene TRBV2, with 7 bases matching TRBD1. Unmatched junction bases numbered 11, after V lost 6 bases and J lost 7 bases. This CDR3 is 14 amino acids long. Germline V gene lookup returns CDR1 SNHLY and CDR2 FYNNEI. CDR3 residues: CASRGGGGLGEAFF. The CDR3 DNA is TGTGCCAGCAGGGGGGGAGGGGGCCTGGGTGAAGCTTTCTTT.

The chain recombines TRBV6-1 with TRBJ2-7; D possibly matches TRBD1 or TRBD2 (5 bases each). Trimming shortened V by 2 bases and J by 7 bases, and 15 bases separated the two germline ends. CDR1 and CDR2 (germline): MNHNS, SASEGT. This CDR3 has 14 amino acids. The CDR3 bases are TGTGCCAGCAGTGAATCCCAAGAGGGGCAGGAGCAGTACTTC. Protein sequence: CASSESQEGQEQYF.

In this sample, this clone turned up once. V and J are TRBV7-2 and TRBJ2-3; D is uncertain. The CDR3 runs 12 residues. The germline gives CDR1 SGHTA, CDR2 FQGNSA. V was shortened by 5 bases and J by 6 bases, with 9 bases between the two germline ends. For the CDR3, the DNA is TGTGCCAGCAGCCCACTGGGGGATACGCAGTATTTT. Amino acid sequence: CASSPLGDTQYF.